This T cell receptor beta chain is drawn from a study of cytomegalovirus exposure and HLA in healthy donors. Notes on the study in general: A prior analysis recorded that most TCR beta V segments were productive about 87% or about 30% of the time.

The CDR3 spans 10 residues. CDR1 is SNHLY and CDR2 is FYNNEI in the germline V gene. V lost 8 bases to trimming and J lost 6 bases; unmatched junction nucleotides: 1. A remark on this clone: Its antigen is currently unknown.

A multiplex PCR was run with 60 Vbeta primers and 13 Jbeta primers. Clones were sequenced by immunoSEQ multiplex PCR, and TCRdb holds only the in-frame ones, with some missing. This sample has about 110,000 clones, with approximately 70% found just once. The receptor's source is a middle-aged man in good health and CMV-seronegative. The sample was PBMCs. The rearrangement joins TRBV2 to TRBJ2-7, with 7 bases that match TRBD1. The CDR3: CASYRGEQYF. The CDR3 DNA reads TGTGCCAGCTACAGGGGCGAGCAGTACTTC.